These 10 T cell receptor beta chains were sequenced from one sample in a study of technical replicates of blood from a handful of donors. Here immunoSEQ multiplex PCR was the method, and the copy in TCRdb shows in-frame clones only, minus some. Found here are approximately 97,000 clones, around 96% of them singletons; the top ten hold 0.36%. Sequenced input: T cells isolated from PBMCs. The receptor source for this set is a human donor in good health.

This chain connects TRBV10-3 to TRBJ2-5, with TRBD2 as a possible D gene (6 bases). CDR1 and CDR2 from the germline V gene are ENHRY and SYGVKD. Trimming cost V 8 bases and J 5 bases, with 21 bases left between them. CDR3 length: 15 amino acids. The CDR3, as DNA: TGTGCCATCGCTCACCGCGGCGGGAACTCGGAGACCCAGTACTTC. This gives the protein CAIAHRGGNSETQYF.

This clone was picked up a small number of times. The chain recombines TRBV7-9 with TRBJ1-1; D is unclear. This CDR3 contains 12 residues. CDR1 and CDR2 from the germline V gene are SEHNR and FQNEAQ (reference sequence). Trimming took 5 bases from V and 3 from J, leaving 7 bases between them. The CDR3 nucleotides are TGTGCCAGCAGCCCCCATCACACTGAAGCTTTCTTT. Translated: CASSPHHTEAFF.

V usage is TRBV30 and J usage is TRBJ1-2, with D possibly being TRBD1 (6 bases). This CDR3 is built from 16 residues. Germline V lookup: CDR1 GTSNPN, CDR2 SVGIG (reference sequence). V shed 1 base and J shed 3 bases, with 18 bases lying between them. CDR3 nucleotides: TGTGCCTGGAGTGCTCTTAACAGTGAGGGGGACTATGGCTACACCTTC. Encoded protein: CAWSALNSEGDYGYTF.

The chain carries TRBV7-2 and TRBJ1-2, with TRBD1 identical over 7 bases. Germline V gene data show CDR1 as SGHTA and CDR2 as FQGNSA. Germline trimming cut 3 bases from V and 8 bases from J; bases unmatched to any gene: 15. The CDR3 extends over 16 amino acids. The chain's CDR3 is CASSLALDRRLWGYTF. The CDR3 DNA sequence: TGTGCCAGCAGCTTGGCGTTGGACAGGCGACTTTGGGGCTACACCTTC.

The chain couples TRBV5-5 to TRBJ2-7; D is undetermined. Trimming left V 3 bases short and J 0 bases short, with 7 bases between. Germline CDR1 and CDR2: SGHKS and YYEKEE (reference sequence). The length of the CDR3 is 13 residues. CDR3 nucleotide sequence: TGTGCCAGCAGCTGGAGCTACTCCTACGAGCAGTACTTC. Its translation: CASSWSYSYEQYF.

This chain joins TRBV29-1 and TRBJ2-5; TRBD2 agrees at 12 bases. Germline V gene sequence: CDR1 SQVTM, CDR2 ANQGSEA. Losses at the gene ends were 6 bases for V and 2 bases for J; bases not matched to a gene: 1. The length of the CDR3 is 13 residues. CDR3 nucleotide sequence: TGCAGCGTGGGGACTAGCGGGCAAGAGACCCAGTACTTC. Translated: CSVGTSGQETQYF.

The chain couples TRBV19 to TRBJ2-1; D is perhaps TRBD1 (7 bases). This CDR3 has 14 residues. V was shortened by 7 bases and J by 3 bases, with 13 bases between the two germline ends. CDR1 and CDR2 from the germline V gene are LNHDA and SQIVND (reference sequence). The CDR3 spells CASTRGDFYNEQFF. CDR3 in DNA: TGTGCCAGTACCAGGGGGGATTTCTACAATGAGCAGTTCTTC.

This clone was detected once. This chain connects TRBV27 to TRBJ1-1, with TRBD1 matching over 9 bases. J gave up 3 bases and V 6 bases, and 5 bases lay outside the gene matches. The CDR3 has 14 residues. Germline loops: CDR1 MNHEY, CDR2 SMNVEV (reference sequence). The CDR3 DNA reads as TGTGCCAGCAGCCTGGACAGGGGTTACACTGAAGCTTTCTTT. Residues: CASSLDRGYTEAFF.

This chain links TRBV28 with TRBJ2-3; 7 bases are shared with TRBD1. CDR3 length: 14 residues. The V and J ends lost 5 bases and 6 bases, in that order; junction bases with no gene match: 8. In germline, CDR1 is MDHEN, CDR2 SYDVKM. The CDR3 DNA reads TGTGCCAGCAGTACAAACAGGGGCAGGGATACGCAGTATTTT. It specifies CASSTNRGRDTQYF. Drawing the rest from reference TRBV28 and TRBJ2-3, the complete variable domain is DVKVTQSSRYLVKRTGEKVFLECVQDMDHENMFWYRQDPGLGLRLIYFSYDVKMKEKGDIPEGYSVSREKKERFSLILESASTNQTSMYLCASSTNRGRDTQYFGPGTRLTVL.

V is TRBV10-2 and J is TRBJ1-1, with D possibly TRBD1 on 6 matching bases. The CDR3 is 14 amino acids. The V end was cut by 3 bases, the J end by 5 bases, with 13 bases between. Germline loops: CDR1 WSHSY, CDR2 SAAADI. As DNA, the CDR3 is TGCGCCAGCAGTGAAGCGGGGGCTCGGACTGAAGCTTTCTTT. Its protein is CASSEAGARTEAFF.